The 27 T cell receptor beta chains in this list originate from one sample, sequenced in a study of OX40 agonist ivuxolimab in advanced cancers. Library prep was done by the immunoSEQ multiplex PCR assay. Imported from immuneACCESS, the table was reduced by TCRdb to in-frame sequences with V and J called. These copies leave out some clones; in studies compared against another copy, an unresolved V gene accounts for under half, and the cause of the remainder is not known. The sample contains 39,000 or so clones, more than 75% of them found a single time. The ten most abundant clones make up 35% to 40% of the sample. The specimen was CD4+ or CD8+ T cells sorted from blood, collected in a trial of the OX40 agonist ivuxolimab. The receptors shown here come from an adult with an advanced solid tumor such as melanoma, head and neck, liver or kidney cancer.

The genes are TRBV7-9 and TRBJ2-7, with a possible D match to TRBD1 (5 bases). From germline, CDR1 is SEHNR and CDR2 FQNEAQ (reference sequence). This CDR3 region has 14 residues. The V and J ends lost 5 bases and 3 bases respectively, with 14 bases between them. CDR3 protein: CASSETGSRYEQYF. The CDR3 nucleotides read TGTGCCAGCAGCGAAACAGGCAGCCGCTACGAGCAGTACTTC. Complete variable domain (other parts from reference TRBV7-9 and TRBJ2-7): DTGVSQNPRHKITKRGQNVTFRCDPISEHNRLYWYRQTLGQGPEFLTYFQNEAQLEKSRLLSDRFSAERPKGSFSTLEIQRTEQGDSAMYLCASSETGSRYEQYFGPGTRLTVT.

This sequence joins TRBV5-1 and TRBJ1-4; 9 bases match TRBD1. The CDR3 is 15 amino acids. V gave up 1 base and J gave up 8 bases; unmatched junction bases: 6. Germline CDR1 SGHRS, CDR2 YFSETQ. The CDR3 is CASSLSGTGGEKLFF. Here the CDR3 DNA reads TGCGCCAGCAGCTTGTCCGGCACAGGGGGCGAAAAACTGTTTTTT.

This chain joins TRBV7-9 and TRBJ1-5; D not certain. This CDR3 has 12 residues. From germline, CDR1 is SEHNR and CDR2 FQNEAQ (reference sequence). With 1 base removed from V and 6 bases from J, the gap between germline ends came to 4 bases. The CDR3, as DNA: TGTGCCAGCAGCTTAGAAAGTCAGCCCCAGCATTTT. Its protein product is CASSLESQPQHF.

This sequence joins TRBV9 and TRBJ1-3; D is uncertain. Trimming pared 1 base from V and 1 base from J, leaving 12 bases between. Per germline, CDR1 SGDLS and CDR2 YYNGEE. The CDR3 is 16 amino acids. Here the CDR3 reads CASSVSGSTSGNTIYF. The CDR3 bases are TGTGCCAGCAGCGTATCAGGCAGTACTTCTGGAAACACCATATATTTT.

J is TRBJ2-5 and V is TRBV5-4; no definite D call. This CDR3 region has 15 residues. Germline assignment: CDR1 SGHNT and CDR2 YYREEE (reference sequence). Trimming took 3 bases from V and 5 from J, leaving 17 bases between them. CDR3 loop: CASSSYRQERETQYF. The CDR3 nucleotides read TGTGCCAGCAGCTCCTATAGACAAGAACGGGAGACCCAGTACTTC.

The chain recombines TRBV7-9 with TRBJ2-5; D is ambiguous. Germline-derived CDR1 and CDR2 are SEHNR and FQNEAQ (reference sequence). Trimming pared 5 bases from V and 4 bases from J, leaving 14 bases between. The length of the CDR3 is 14 residues. CDR3 coding DNA: TGTGCCAGCAGCCATCCTTGGGGTCGAGAGACCCAGTACTTC. The encoded protein is CASSHPWGRETQYF.

This rearrangement joins TRBV9 to TRBJ2-1; 10 bases are shared with TRBD2. CDR1 SGDLS and CDR2 YYNGEE come from the germline V gene. V lost 1 base and J lost 7; bases outside the gene matches: 11. This CDR3 is built from 17 residues. CDR3 loop: CASSVLRAGGRRNEQFF. In nucleotides, the CDR3 is TGTGCCAGCAGCGTACTTCGAGCGGGAGGGCGTCGGAATGAGCAGTTCTTC.

The V and J genes are TRBV5-8 and TRBJ2-7; D is perhaps TRBD1 (6 bases). With 1 base removed from V and 2 bases from J, the gap between germline ends came to 10 bases. This CDR3 has 14 residues. The germline gives CDR1 SGHTS, CDR2 YDEGEE. Here the CDR3 DNA reads TGTGCCAGCAGCTTGTTTTCAGGGGCCTACGAGCAGTACTTC. It translates to CASSLFSGAYEQYF.

The chain carries TRBV30 and TRBJ2-2, with 7 bases lining up with TRBD1. Germline assignment: CDR1 GTSNPN and CDR2 SVGIG (reference sequence). J gave up 1 base and V 6 bases, and 2 bases lay outside the gene matches. CDR3 size: 13 residues. CDR3 in amino acids: CACRDRNTGELFF. CDR3 nucleotide sequence: TGTGCCTGCCGGGACAGGAACACCGGGGAGCTGTTTTTT.

The chain recombines TRBV6-1 with TRBJ2-1; perhaps TRBD2 as D (7 bases). The CDR3 has 12 amino acids. Trimming cost V 8 bases and J 9 bases, with 14 bases left between them. The germline gives CDR1 MNHNS, CDR2 SASEGT. The CDR3 spells CASWEGGAEQFF. CDR3 coding DNA: TGTGCCAGCTGGGAGGGGGGCGCTGAGCAGTTCTTC.

The chain couples TRBV5-1 to TRBJ2-5, with D possibly matching TRBD1 (6 bases). The CDR3 is made up of 13 amino acids. Germline V gene sequence: CDR1 SGHRS, CDR2 YFSETQ. V dropped 4 bases and J dropped 5 bases, with 12 bases sitting between them. As DNA, the CDR3 is TGCGCCAGCAGCCGGCCAGGGGAGGAGACCCAGTACTTC. Translated, it gives CASSRPGEETQYF. Supplemented by reference TRBV5-1 and TRBJ2-5, the full variable domain reads KAGVTQTPRYLIKTRGQQVTLSCSPISGHRSVSWYQQTPGQGLQFLFEYFSETQRNKGNFPGRFSGRQFSNSRSEMNVSTLELGDSALYLCASSRPGEETQYFGPGTRLLVL.

The chain carries TRBV9 and TRBJ1-2, with D unresolved. Trimming took 1 base from V and 1 from J, leaving 8 bases between them. CDR1 is SGDLS and CDR2 is YYNGEE in the germline V gene. There are 14 residues in the CDR3. CDR3 bases: TGTGCCAGCAGCGTATCCGGGGATAACTATGGCTACACCTTC. As protein: CASSVSGDNYGYTF.

The chain has TRBV5-1 and TRBJ2-5; the match to TRBD2 covers 9 bases. The length of the CDR3 is 14 residues. The germline V gene has CDR1 SGHRS and CDR2 YFSETQ. After removal of 4 bases from V and 4 bases from J, the junction contained 5 bases not matched to a gene. The CDR3: CASSAGREGETQYF. The DNA of the CDR3 is TGCGCCAGCAGCGCGGGGCGGGAGGGAGAGACCCAGTACTTC.

The chain joins TRBV11-1 to TRBJ2-7; D tentatively fits TRBD1 or TRBD2 (5 bases each). This CDR3 is built from 14 residues. V was pared by 4 bases and J by 4 bases, with 14 bases between. Germline-derived CDR1 and CDR2 are SGHAT and FQDESV (reference sequence). CDR3 coding DNA: TGTGCCAGCAGCTCCCGGGACCGCACTTACGAGCAGTACTTC. This gives the protein CASSSRDRTYEQYF.

This chain joins TRBV19 and TRBJ1-4; 7 positions agree with TRBD1. V lost 9 bases, J lost 2 bases, and 6 bases stayed unmatched. The CDR3 loop spans 14 amino acids. Germline CDR1 is LNHDA and CDR2 is SQIVND (reference sequence). The CDR3 nucleotides are TGTGCCAGCACAACAGGGGTCACTAATGAAAAACTGTTTTTT. This translates into CASTTGVTNEKLFF.

The chain is built from TRBV30 and TRBJ1-2; 7 bases fit TRBD1. V was pared by 2 bases and J by 3 bases, with 6 bases of the junction left unmatched. CDR1 is GTSNPN and CDR2 is SVGIG in the germline V gene (reference sequence). The CDR3 contains 14 residues. The CDR3 spells CAWSSQGIDYGYTF. CDR3 in DNA: TGTGCCTGGAGTTCACAGGGGATTGACTATGGCTACACCTTC. The full variable domain, rest sourced from reference TRBV30 and TRBJ1-2, is SQTIHQWPATLVQPVGSPLSLECTVEGTSNPNLYWYRQAAGRGLQLLFYSVGIGQISSEVPQNLSASRPQDRQFILSSKKLLLSDSGFYLCAWSSQGIDYGYTFGSGTRLTVV.

The chain joins TRBV4-2 to TRBJ2-2; TRBD2 aligns across 13 bases. CDR1 and CDR2 from the germline V gene are LGHNA and YNFKEQ. The CDR3 has 15 residues. The ends lost 8 bases at V and 6 bases at J; junction bases unmatched: 6. CDR3 sequence (DNA): TGTGCCAGCCTTAGGACTAGCGGGAGCTCCGGGGAGCTGTTTTTT. This translates into CASLRTSGSSGELFF.

V gene TRBV25-1 combines with J gene TRBJ2-7; D ambiguous. V lost 1 base and J lost 4, with 14 bases in between. The CDR3 runs 15 residues. Germline V gene sequence: CDR1 MGHDK, CDR2 SYGVNS. Here the CDR3 reads CASSESLYKGYEQYF. The CDR3 coding sequence is TGTGCCAGCAGTGAATCTCTTTACAAAGGGTACGAGCAGTACTTC.

CDR3 sequence: CASSIGGGNTGELFF. CDR3 DNA sequence: TGTGCCAGTAGTATAGGAGGCGGGAACACCGGGGAGCTGTTTTTT. The V and J genes are TRBV19 and TRBJ2-2; D is undetermined. Trimming removed 1 base at V and 1 base at J, with 7 bases between. This CDR3 is built from 15 residues. Germline values: CDR1 LNHDA, CDR2 SQIVND (reference sequence).

This chain connects TRBV11-2 to TRBJ1-6; D call uncertain. The germline CDR1 and CDR2 sequences are SGHAT and FQNNGV. The CDR3 covers 14 residues. V dropped 7 bases and J dropped 7 bases, with 14 bases sitting between them. CDR3 residues: CASTGPPDNSPLHF. The CDR3, as DNA: TGTGCCAGCACCGGACCCCCTGACAATTCACCCCTCCACTTT.

The genes are TRBV18 and TRBJ2-7; the D gene is possibly TRBD1 (5 bases). The germline V and J ends were trimmed by 4 bases and 1 base, with 11 bases remaining between them. The CDR3 loop spans 14 amino acids. Per the germline V gene, CDR1 is KGHSH and CDR2 is LQKENI. The CDR3 sequence is CASSQTPGSYEQYF. CDR3 nucleotide sequence: TGTGCCAGCTCACAAACTCCAGGGTCCTACGAGCAGTACTTC. Looking up the rest from reference TRBV18 and TRBJ2-7 gives the full variable domain: NAGVMQNPRHLVRRRGQEARLRCSPMKGHSHVYWYRQLPEEGLKFMVYLQKENIIDESGMPKERFSAEFPKEGPSILRIQQVVRGDSAAYFCASSQTPGSYEQYFGPGTRLTVT.

This chain uses TRBV15 with TRBJ2-6; 7 bases fit TRBD1. After removal of 0 bases from V and 0 bases from J, the junction contained 5 bases not matched to a gene. Germline V gene data show CDR1 as LNHNV and CDR2 as YYDKDF (reference sequence). This CDR3 has 18 amino acids. Here the CDR3 reads CATSRDKGANSGANVLTF. CDR3 coding DNA: TGTGCCACCAGCAGAGATAAGGGGGCTAACTCTGGGGCCAACGTCCTGACTTTC. The complete variable domain, with remaining parts taken from reference TRBV15 and TRBJ2-6, reads DAMVIQNPRYQVTQFGKPVTLSCSQTLNHNVMYWYQQKSSQAPKLLFHYYDKDFNNEADTPDNFQSRRPNTSFCFLDIRSPGLGDTAMYLCATSRDKGANSGANVLTFGAGSRLTVL.

This clone has at least ten counts. The chain uses TRBV30 and TRBJ2-2; 10 nucleotides agree with TRBD2. The CDR3 totals 19 residues. With 8 bases clipped from V and 3 bases from J, the junction kept 21 bases outside the gene matches. Per germline, CDR1 GTSNPN and CDR2 SVGIG (reference sequence). CDR3 DNA: TGTGCCATCCAACCTGTGGGGGGCCTGACTAGCGGGTACACCGGGGAGCTGTTTTTT. Protein product: CAIQPVGGLTSGYTGELFF.

This chain uses TRBV5-1 with TRBJ2-1; D may be TRBD1 or TRBD2 (5 bases each). Trimming shortened V by 0 bases and J by 10 bases, and 20 bases separated the two germline ends. Germline V gives CDR1 SGHRS, CDR2 YFSETQ. The CDR3 totals 16 residues. The CDR3 DNA reads TGCGCCAGCAGCTTGGGGGCAGGGAGCTCCCTCCGGGAGCAGTTCTTC. This gives the protein CASSLGAGSSLREQFF.

The chain combines TRBV10-1 with TRBJ2-7; tentatively, D is TRBD1 (5 bases). The CDR3 spans 13 residues. CDR1 and CDR2 from the germline V gene are WNHNN and SYGVQD (reference sequence). V lost 5 bases to trimming and J lost 1 base, with 9 bases between them. The CDR3 DNA is TGCGCCAGCAGTTCAGGGAAGTCCTACGAGCAGTACTTC. Translated: CASSSGKSYEQYF.

V usage is TRBV11-2 and J usage is TRBJ2-7; TRBD1 matches at 8 bases. V was clipped by 5 bases and J by 4 bases; unmatched bases: 13. This CDR3 contains 16 residues. Per germline, CDR1 SGHAT and CDR2 FQNNGV. The CDR3 sequence is CASSRTTRTGSYEQYF. The CDR3 DNA is TGTGCCAGCAGCCGTACAACCAGGACAGGGAGTTACGAGCAGTACTTC.

The chain uses TRBV7-7 and TRBJ2-5, with D perhaps assigned TRBD1 or TRBD2 (5 bases each). V was pared by 5 bases and J by 5 bases, with 12 bases between. There are 13 residues in the CDR3. Germline loops: CDR1 SSHAT, CDR2 FNYEAQ (reference sequence). Here the CDR3 reads CASSLGTGETQYF. DNA of the CDR3: TGTGCCAGCAGCCTCGGGACGGGGGAGACCCAGTACTTC.